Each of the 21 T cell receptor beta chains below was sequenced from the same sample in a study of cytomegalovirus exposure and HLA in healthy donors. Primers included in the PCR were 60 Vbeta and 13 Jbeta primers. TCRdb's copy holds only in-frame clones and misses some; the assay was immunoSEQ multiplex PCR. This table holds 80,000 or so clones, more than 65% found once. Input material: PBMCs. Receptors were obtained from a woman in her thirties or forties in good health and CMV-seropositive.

CDR3 sequence: CASSLSGTQYF. The CDR3 DNA sequence: TGTGCCAGCAGCCTCTCAGGGACCCAGTACTTC. This rearrangement joins TRBV7-2 to TRBJ2-5; D is undetermined. With 5 bases removed from V and 7 bases from J, the gap between germline ends came to 8 bases. CDR3 size: 11 residues. Per the germline V gene, CDR1 is SGHTA and CDR2 is FQGNSA.

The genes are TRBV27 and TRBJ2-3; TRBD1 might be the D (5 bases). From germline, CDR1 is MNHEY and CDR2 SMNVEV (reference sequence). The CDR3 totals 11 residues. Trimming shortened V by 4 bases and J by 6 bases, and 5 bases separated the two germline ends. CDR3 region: CASSWGDTQYF. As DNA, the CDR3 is TGTGCCAGCAGTTGGGGCGATACGCAGTATTTT.

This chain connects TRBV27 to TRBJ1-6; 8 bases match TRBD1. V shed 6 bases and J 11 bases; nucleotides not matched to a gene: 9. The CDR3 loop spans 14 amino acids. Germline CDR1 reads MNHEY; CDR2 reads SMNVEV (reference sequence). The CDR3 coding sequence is TGTGCCAGCAGACCGGGACAGGTCTTTGCACCCCTCCACTTT. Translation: CASRPGQVFAPLHF.

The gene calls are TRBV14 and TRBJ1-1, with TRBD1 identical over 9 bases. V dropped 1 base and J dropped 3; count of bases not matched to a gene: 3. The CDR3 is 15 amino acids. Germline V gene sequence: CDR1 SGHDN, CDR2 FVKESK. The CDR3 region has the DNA TGTGCCAGCAGCCAAGGAAGGACAGGGGACACTGAAGCTTTCTTT. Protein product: CASSQGRTGDTEAFF. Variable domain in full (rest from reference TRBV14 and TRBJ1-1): EAGVTQFPSHSVIEKGQTVTLRCDPISGHDNLYWYRRVMGKEIKFLLHFVKESKQDESGMPNNRFLAERTGGTYSTLKVQPAELEDSGVYFCASSQGRTGDTEAFFGQGTRLTVV.

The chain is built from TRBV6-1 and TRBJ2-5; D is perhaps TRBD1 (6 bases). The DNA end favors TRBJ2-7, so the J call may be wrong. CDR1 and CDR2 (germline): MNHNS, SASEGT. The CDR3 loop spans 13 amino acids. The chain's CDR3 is CASSVPGVGEQYF. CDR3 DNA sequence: TGTGCCAGCAGTGTGCCAGGGGTGGGCGAGCAGTACTTC.

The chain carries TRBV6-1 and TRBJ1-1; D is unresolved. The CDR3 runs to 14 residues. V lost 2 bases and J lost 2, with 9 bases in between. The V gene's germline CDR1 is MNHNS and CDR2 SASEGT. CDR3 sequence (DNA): TGTGCCAGCAGTGAAAACAATTTTAACACTGAAGCTTTCTTT. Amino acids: CASSENNFNTEAFF.

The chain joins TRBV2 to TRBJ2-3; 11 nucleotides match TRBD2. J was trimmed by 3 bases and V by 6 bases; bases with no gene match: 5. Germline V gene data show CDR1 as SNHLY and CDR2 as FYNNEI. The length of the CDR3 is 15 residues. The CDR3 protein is CASRASSGGTDTQYF. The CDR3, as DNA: TGTGCCAGCAGGGCCTCTAGCGGGGGGACAGATACGCAGTATTTT.

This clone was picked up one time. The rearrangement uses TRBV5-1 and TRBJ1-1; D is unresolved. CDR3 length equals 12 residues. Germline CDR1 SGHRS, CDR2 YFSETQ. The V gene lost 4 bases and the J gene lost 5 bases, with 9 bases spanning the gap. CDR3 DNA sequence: TGCGCCAGCAGCAGTGCGGAAACTGAAGCTTTCTTT. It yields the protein CASSSAETEAFF.

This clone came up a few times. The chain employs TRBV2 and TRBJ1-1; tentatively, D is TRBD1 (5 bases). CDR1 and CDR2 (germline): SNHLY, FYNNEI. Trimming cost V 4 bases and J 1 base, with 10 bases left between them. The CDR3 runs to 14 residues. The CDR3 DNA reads TGTGCCAGCAGTGGGGACGGGGGGAACACTGAAGCTTTCTTT. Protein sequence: CASSGDGGNTEAFF.

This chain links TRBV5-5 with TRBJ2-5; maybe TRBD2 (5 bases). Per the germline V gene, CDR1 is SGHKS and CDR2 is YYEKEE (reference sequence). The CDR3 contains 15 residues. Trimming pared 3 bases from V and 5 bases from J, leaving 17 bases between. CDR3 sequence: CASSSLAGVGETQYF. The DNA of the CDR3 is TGTGCCAGCAGCTCCCTAGCTGGAGTGGGGGAGACCCAGTACTTC.

The CDR3 DNA follows: TGTGCCAGCAGTTACGCCGGGAACACTGAAGCTTTCTTT. It codes for CASSYAGNTEAFF. The V call is TRBV6-5, the J call TRBJ1-1; D unresolved. Germline V gives CDR1 MNHEY, CDR2 SVGAGI. With 2 bases removed from V and 1 base from J, the gap between germline ends came to 5 bases. The CDR3 spans 13 residues.

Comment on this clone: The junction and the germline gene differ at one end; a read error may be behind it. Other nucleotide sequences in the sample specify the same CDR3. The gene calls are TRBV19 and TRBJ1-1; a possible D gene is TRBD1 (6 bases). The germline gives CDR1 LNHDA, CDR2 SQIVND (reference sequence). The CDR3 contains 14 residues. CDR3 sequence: CASRLGASNAEAFF. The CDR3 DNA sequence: TGTGCCAGTAGGTTGGGGGCTTCGAACGCTGAAGCTTTCTTT.

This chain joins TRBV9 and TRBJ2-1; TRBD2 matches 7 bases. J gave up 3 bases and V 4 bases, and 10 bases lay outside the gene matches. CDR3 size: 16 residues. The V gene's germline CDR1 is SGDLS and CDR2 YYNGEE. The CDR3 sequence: CASSPRGAGDYNEQFF. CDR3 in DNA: TGTGCCAGCAGCCCTCGCGGGGCGGGAGACTACAATGAGCAGTTCTTC.

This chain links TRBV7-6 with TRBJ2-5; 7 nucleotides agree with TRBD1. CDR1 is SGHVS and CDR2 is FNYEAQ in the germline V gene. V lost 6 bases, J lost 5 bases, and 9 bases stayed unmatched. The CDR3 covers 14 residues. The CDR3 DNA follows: TGTGCCAGCAGTGCAGTAGGGGGCGCGGAGACCCAGTACTTC. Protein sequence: CASSAVGGAETQYF.

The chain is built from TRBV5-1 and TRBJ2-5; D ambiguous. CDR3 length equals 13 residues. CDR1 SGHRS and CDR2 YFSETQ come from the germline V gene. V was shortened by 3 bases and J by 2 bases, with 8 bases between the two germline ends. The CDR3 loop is CASSSQVQETQYF. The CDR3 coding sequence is TGCGCCAGCAGCTCTCAGGTTCAAGAGACCCAGTACTTC. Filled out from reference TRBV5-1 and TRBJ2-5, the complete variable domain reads KAGVTQTPRYLIKTRGQQVTLSCSPISGHRSVSWYQQTPGQGLQFLFEYFSETQRNKGNFPGRFSGRQFSNSRSEMNVSTLELGDSALYLCASSSQVQETQYFGPGTRLLVL.

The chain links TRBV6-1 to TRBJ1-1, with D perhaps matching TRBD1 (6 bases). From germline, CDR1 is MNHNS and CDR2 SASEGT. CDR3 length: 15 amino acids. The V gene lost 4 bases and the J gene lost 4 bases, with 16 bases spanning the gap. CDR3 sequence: CASSAMGGAGTEAFF. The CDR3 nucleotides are TGTGCCAGCAGTGCGATGGGGGGGGCTGGCACTGAAGCTTTCTTT.

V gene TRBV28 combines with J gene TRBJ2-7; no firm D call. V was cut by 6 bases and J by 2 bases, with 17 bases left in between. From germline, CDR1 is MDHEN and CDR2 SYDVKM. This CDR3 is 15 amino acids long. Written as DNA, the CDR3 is TGTGCCAGCAGCACCAGGAACATAAGACCCTACGAGCAGTACTTC. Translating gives CASSTRNIRPYEQYF.

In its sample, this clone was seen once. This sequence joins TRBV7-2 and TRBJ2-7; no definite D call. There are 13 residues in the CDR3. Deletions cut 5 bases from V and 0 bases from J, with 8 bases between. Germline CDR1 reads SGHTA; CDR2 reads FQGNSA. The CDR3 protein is CASSHDNSYEQYF. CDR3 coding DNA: TGTGCCAGCAGCCACGACAACTCCTACGAGCAGTACTTC. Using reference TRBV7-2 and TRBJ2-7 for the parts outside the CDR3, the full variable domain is GAGVSQSPSNKVTEKGKDVELRCDPISGHTALYWYRQSLGQGLEFLIYFQGNSAPDKSGLPSDRFSAERTGGSVSTLTIQRTQQEDSAVYLCASSHDNSYEQYFGPGTRLTVT.

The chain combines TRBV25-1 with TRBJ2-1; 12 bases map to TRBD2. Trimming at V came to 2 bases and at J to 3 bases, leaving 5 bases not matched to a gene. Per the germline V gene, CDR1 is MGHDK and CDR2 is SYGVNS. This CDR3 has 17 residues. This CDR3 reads CASSEQASGRVYNEQFF. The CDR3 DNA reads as TGTGCCAGCAGTGAACAGGCTAGCGGGAGGGTCTACAATGAGCAGTTCTTC.

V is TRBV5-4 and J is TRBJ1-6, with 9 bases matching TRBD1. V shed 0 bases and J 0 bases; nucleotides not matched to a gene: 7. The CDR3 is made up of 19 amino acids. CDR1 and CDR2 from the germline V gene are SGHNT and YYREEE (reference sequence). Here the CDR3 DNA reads TGTGCCAGCAGCTTGGGAGGAGGGACAGGGAGCTCCTATAATTCACCCCTCCACTTT. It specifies CASSLGGGTGSSYNSPLHF.

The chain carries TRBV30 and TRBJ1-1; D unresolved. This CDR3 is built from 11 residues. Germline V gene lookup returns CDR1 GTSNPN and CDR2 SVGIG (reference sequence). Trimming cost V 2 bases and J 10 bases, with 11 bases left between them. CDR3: CAWSRTHGAFF. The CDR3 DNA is TGTGCCTGGAGTCGGACTCATGGAGCTTTCTTT.